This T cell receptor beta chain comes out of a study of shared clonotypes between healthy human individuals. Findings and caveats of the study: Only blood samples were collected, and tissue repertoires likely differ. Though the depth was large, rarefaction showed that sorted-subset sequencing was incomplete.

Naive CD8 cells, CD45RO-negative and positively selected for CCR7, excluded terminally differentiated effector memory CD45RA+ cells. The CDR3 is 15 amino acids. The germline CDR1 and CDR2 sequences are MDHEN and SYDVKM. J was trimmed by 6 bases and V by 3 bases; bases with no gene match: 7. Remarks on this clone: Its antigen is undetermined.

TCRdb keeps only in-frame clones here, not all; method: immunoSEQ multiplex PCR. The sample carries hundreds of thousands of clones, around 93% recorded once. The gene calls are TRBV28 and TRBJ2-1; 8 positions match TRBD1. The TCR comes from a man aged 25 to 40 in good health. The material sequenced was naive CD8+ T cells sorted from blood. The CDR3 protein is CASSFPRTGFNEQFF. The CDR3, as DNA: TGTGCCAGCAGTTTCCCCCGGACAGGGTTCAATGAGCAGTTCTTC.